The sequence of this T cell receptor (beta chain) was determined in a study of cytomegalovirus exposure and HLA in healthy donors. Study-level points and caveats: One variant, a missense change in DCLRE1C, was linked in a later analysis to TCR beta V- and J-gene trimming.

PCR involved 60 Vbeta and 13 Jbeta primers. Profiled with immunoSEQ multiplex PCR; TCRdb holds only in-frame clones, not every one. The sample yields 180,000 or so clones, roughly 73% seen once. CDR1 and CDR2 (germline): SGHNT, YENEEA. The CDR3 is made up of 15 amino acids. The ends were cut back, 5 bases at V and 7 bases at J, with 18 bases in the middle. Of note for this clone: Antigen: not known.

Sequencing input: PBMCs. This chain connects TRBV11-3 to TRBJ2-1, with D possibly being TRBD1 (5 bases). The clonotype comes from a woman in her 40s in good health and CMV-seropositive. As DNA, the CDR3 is TGTGCCAGCAGCCCCAGAAGGGGCTCGACAAATGAGCAGTTCTTC. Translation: CASSPRRGSTNEQFF.